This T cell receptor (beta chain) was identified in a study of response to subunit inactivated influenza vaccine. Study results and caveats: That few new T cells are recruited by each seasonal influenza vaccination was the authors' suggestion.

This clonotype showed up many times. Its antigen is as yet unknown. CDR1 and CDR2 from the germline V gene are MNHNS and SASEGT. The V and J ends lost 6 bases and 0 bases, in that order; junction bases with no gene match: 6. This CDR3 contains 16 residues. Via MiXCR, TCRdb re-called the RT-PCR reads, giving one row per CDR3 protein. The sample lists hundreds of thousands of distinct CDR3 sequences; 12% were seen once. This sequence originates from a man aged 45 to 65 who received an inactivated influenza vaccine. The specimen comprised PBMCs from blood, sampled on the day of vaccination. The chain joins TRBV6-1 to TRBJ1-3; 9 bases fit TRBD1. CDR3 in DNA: TGTGCCAGCAGCCGTACAGGGGGCTTCTCTGGAAACACCATATATTTT. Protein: CASSRTGGFSGNTIYF.